This T cell receptor beta chain was captured by sequencing in a study of T cell changes during pregnancy in multiple sclerosis. Produced via immunoSEQ multiplex PCR; TCRdb's table is partial and in-frame only. The sample has tens of thousands of clones, over 75% seen once. V was clipped by 3 bases and J by 3 bases; unmatched bases: 4. The germline V gene has CDR1 SEHNR and CDR2 FQNEAQ (reference sequence). The CDR3 loop spans 14 amino acids. The clonotype was recovered from a female donor with multiple sclerosis, enrolled in a pregnancy study. The J gene is TRBJ2-7, the V gene TRBV7-9, with 8 bases fitting TRBD2. The sample consisted of peripheral blood, taken before pregnancy. In DNA form, the CDR3 reads TGTGCCAGCAGCTTGGCTAGCGGGTTCTACGAGCAGTACTTC. Its protein product is CASSLASGFYEQYF.